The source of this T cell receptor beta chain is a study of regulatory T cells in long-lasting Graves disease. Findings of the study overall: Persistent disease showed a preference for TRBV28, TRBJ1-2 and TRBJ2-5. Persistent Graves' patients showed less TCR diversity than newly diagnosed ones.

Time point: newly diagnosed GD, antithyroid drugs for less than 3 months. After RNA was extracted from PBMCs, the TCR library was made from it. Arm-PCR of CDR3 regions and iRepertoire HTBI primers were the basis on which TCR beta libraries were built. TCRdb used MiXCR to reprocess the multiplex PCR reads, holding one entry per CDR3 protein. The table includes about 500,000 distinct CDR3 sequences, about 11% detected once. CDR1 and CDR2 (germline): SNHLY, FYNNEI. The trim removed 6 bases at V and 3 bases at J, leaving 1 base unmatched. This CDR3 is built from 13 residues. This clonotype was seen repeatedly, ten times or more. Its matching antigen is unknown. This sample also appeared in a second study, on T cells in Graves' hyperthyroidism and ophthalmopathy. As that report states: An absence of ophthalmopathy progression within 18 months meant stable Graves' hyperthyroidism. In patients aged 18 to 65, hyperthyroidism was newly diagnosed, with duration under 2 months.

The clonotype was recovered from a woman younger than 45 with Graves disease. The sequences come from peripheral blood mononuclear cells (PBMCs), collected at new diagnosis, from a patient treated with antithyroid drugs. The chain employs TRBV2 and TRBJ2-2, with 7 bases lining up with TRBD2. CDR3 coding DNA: TGTGCCAGCAGCGGACTAGACACCGGGGAGCTGTTTTTT. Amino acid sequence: CASSGLDTGELFF.